In this sample, the clone carrying this T cell receptor (beta chain) turned up a few times. Its antigen is currently unknown. One junction end does not reproduce the germline sequence, and a read error may be involved. The data were obtained in a study of T cells in localized non-small cell lung cancer. Points from the study as a whole: Uninvolved adjacent lung showed peak T cell clonality, exceeding tumor. A median of roughly 50 of the top 100 tumor clones appeared in adjacent lung, which was paired and uninvolved.

Sequencing was performed with immunoSEQ multiplex PCR; in TCRdb, only in-frame clones are kept and a portion is missing. This sample has about 18,000 clones, with approximately 90% found just once. Germline V CDR1 and CDR2: DFQATT, SNEGSKA (reference sequence). The CDR3 is made up of 8 amino acids. The sequence derives from a male donor at least 60 years old with stage II squamous cell lung carcinoma. This specimen was peripheral blood, taken before any cancer treatment. The chain combines TRBV20-1 with TRBJ1-1; D unresolved. This CDR3 reads CSARYQVF. The CDR3 DNA is TGCAGTGCTAGGTATCAAGTCTTT.